The 6 T cell receptor beta chains listed next were all sequenced from one sample in a study of blood T cell repertoires in COVID-19. Generated by immunoSEQ multiplex PCR, the TCRdb table keeps only in-frame clones and is missing some. The table has fewer than 200,000 clones, 88% seen once. Sequenced input: PBMCs or T cells enriched from blood (not recorded which). The receptors derive from a woman aged 18-35 years who had recovered from COVID-19.

The chain links TRBV7-6 to TRBJ2-5; the match to TRBD1 covers 9 bases. The CDR3 length is 15 residues. With V trimmed by 5 bases and J by 4 bases, 8 bases remained unmatched. Germline CDR1 SGHVS, CDR2 FNYEAQ. CDR3 in DNA: TGTGCCAGCAGCCGACGGACAGGGGAAGGAGAGACCCAGTACTTC. Translated, it gives CASSRRTGEGETQYF.

V usage is TRBV6-4 and J usage is TRBJ2-3, with D perhaps TRBD2 (6 bases). The CDR3 consists of 15 residues. Germline V lookup: CDR1 MRHNA, CDR2 SNTAGT. The V gene lost 2 bases and the J gene lost 2 bases, with 11 bases spanning the gap. CDR3 bases: TGTGCCAGCAGTGACGGTAGCGGTCACACAGATACGCAGTATTTT. Translated: CASSDGSGHTDTQYF.

This clone was picked up one time. The chain links TRBV18 to TRBJ1-2; the match to TRBD1 covers 11 bases. The CDR3 contains 15 residues. V shed 2 bases and J 8 bases; nucleotides not matched to a gene: 7. Germline CDR1 and CDR2: KGHSH and LQKENI. The CDR3 DNA reads TGTGCCAGCTCACCAATCGGACAGGGGGCGTGGGGCTACACCTTC. This sequence encodes CASSPIGQGAWGYTF.

The CDR3 is CASSITVANYGYTF. The CDR3 region has the DNA TGTGCCAGTAGTATAACGGTGGCTAACTATGGCTACACCTTC. The chain has TRBV19 and TRBJ1-2; no clear D gene. V lost 2 bases and J lost 0, with 7 bases in between. CDR1 and CDR2 from the germline V gene are LNHDA and SQIVND (reference sequence). The CDR3 spans 14 residues.

The table lists this clone with a count of one. The chain carries TRBV19 and TRBJ1-5; 8 bases fit TRBD1. Germline V gives CDR1 LNHDA, CDR2 SQIVND (reference sequence). Unmatched junction bases numbered 23, after V lost 4 bases and J lost 6 bases. CDR3 size: 20 residues. CDR3 residues: CASSTPGIFDPQGAGQPQHF. The CDR3 nucleotides are TGTGCCAGTAGTACCCCGGGCATATTCGACCCCCAGGGGGCTGGTCAGCCCCAGCATTTT.

The chain joins TRBV4-3 to TRBJ1-1; the D gene is possibly TRBD1 (5 bases). Germline CDR1 is LGHNA and CDR2 is YSLEER. The CDR3 is made up of 13 amino acids. The germline V and J ends were trimmed by 8 bases and 3 bases, with 13 bases remaining between them. CDR3 protein: CASSWGIDTEAFF. CDR3 DNA sequence: TGCGCCAGCTCCTGGGGCATTGACACTGAAGCTTTCTTT.